Presented here are 31 T cell receptor beta chains from one specimen sequenced in a study of T cells in lung cancer brain metastases. TCRdb's table, derived via immunoSEQ multiplex PCR, lists solely in-frame clones and lacks some. The profile shows roughly 3,200 clones, about 86% of them singletons. The sample was tumor tissue from the primary lung tumor. The receptors originated from a man between 60 and 75 years old with non-small cell lung cancer.

This clone was found once. V is TRBV7-9 and J is TRBJ2-3; no definite D call. Germline V gene sequence: CDR1 SEHNR, CDR2 FQNEAQ (reference sequence). The V end was cut by 5 bases, the J end by 2 bases, with 14 bases between. The CDR3 totals 15 residues. In DNA form, the CDR3 reads TGTGCCAGCAGCCCCTCGACTCTCCCCACAGATACGCAGTATTTT. Translating gives CASSPSTLPTDTQYF.

The rearrangement links TRBV5-1 to TRBJ2-3, with D possibly matching TRBD2 (6 bases). CDR3 length equals 16 residues. The V gene lost 2 bases and the J gene lost 0 bases, with 13 bases spanning the gap. Germline V gene data show CDR1 as SGHRS and CDR2 as YFSETQ. CDR3 nucleotides: TGCGCCAGCAGCTTAACCGCGGGGCTTAGCACAGATACGCAGTATTTT. Its protein product is CASSLTAGLSTDTQYF.

This clone was counted between two and nine times. The chain combines TRBV29-1 with TRBJ1-2, with unresolved D. CDR3 length equals 13 residues. Germline lookup yields CDR1 SQVTM and CDR2 ANQGSEA. Deletions cut 7 bases from V and 4 bases from J, with 16 bases between. The CDR3: CSAGPDTLYGYTF. For the CDR3, the DNA is TGCAGCGCCGGTCCTGACACCCTCTATGGCTACACCTTC.

The chain joins TRBV30 to TRBJ1-2; D may be TRBD1 (6 bases). Germline loops: CDR1 GTSNPN, CDR2 SVGIG (reference sequence). This CDR3 is 12 amino acids long. V dropped 7 bases and J dropped 7 bases, with 16 bases sitting between them. The CDR3 DNA follows: TGTGCCTCTGGAGTCTCAGGGGCTGGCTACACCTTC. Residues: CASGVSGAGYTF.

The chain is built from TRBV5-1 and TRBJ2-5, with no clear D. V was cut by 1 base and J by 4 bases, with 5 bases left in between. The CDR3 contains 12 residues. The germline gives CDR1 SGHRS, CDR2 YFSETQ. The DNA of the CDR3 is TGCGCCAGCAGCTTGATTTTAGAGACCCAGTACTTC. Amino acids: CASSLILETQYF.

The J gene is TRBJ1-3, the V gene TRBV30; D uncertain. Germline-derived CDR1 and CDR2 are GTSNPN and SVGIG (reference sequence). The CDR3 is made up of 12 amino acids. Trimming removed 4 bases from V and 4 bases from J, with 8 bases in between. CDR3 protein: CAWKRSGNTIYF. The CDR3 nucleotides are TGTGCCTGGAAACGCAGCGGAAACACCATATATTTT.

Worth noting for this clone: Germline is not matched at one junction end, which may reflect a read error. The rearrangement links TRBV5-4 to TRBJ2-2; no clear D gene. Germline CDR1 and CDR2: SGHNT and YYREEE (reference sequence). This CDR3 is built from 16 residues. CDR3 amino acids: CASSPYRGTVTEELFF. CDR3 sequence (DNA): TGTGCCAGCAGCCCCTACAGAGGTACGGTCACCGAGGAGCTGTTTTTT.

The V and J genes are TRBV2 and TRBJ1-1; 9 bases are a match to TRBD1. The length of the CDR3 is 13 residues. Trimming took 7 bases from V and 3 from J; bases not matched to a gene: 3. Germline-derived CDR1 and CDR2 are SNHLY and FYNNEI. CDR3 region: CASTDRGDTEAFF. The DNA of the CDR3 is TGTGCCAGCACCGACAGGGGGGACACTGAAGCTTTCTTT.

The V call is TRBV20-1, the J call TRBJ1-1, with D unresolved. Trimming left V 4 bases short and J 2 bases short, with 5 bases between. The CDR3 loop spans 11 amino acids. The germline CDR1 and CDR2 sequences are DFQATT and SNEGSKA (reference sequence). CDR3 bases: TGCAGTGCTACCGATAACACTGAAGCTTTCTTT. Protein sequence: CSATDNTEAFF.

The chain employs TRBV4-2 and TRBJ2-7, with 10 bases that match TRBD2. V trimming: 1 base; J trimming: 5 bases; junction bases outside the gene matches: 5. CDR3 length: 15 residues. Germline V gene sequence: CDR1 LGHNA, CDR2 YNFKEQ. The CDR3 DNA reads TGTGCCAGCAGCCAAGGCAGCGGGGGGGTTGACGAGCAGTACTTC. Translated: CASSQGSGGVDEQYF.

The chain carries TRBV2 and TRBJ1-1; 7 positions match TRBD1. Germline V CDR1 and CDR2: SNHLY, FYNNEI. CDR3 length equals 12 residues. Trimming removed 6 bases from V and 7 bases from J; junction bases left unmatched: 5. CDR3 nucleotide sequence: TGTGCCAGCAGAAGGGGGCAGGGTGAAGCTTTCTTT. This sequence encodes CASRRGQGEAFF.

This clone was recorded a few times. This chain connects TRBV7-2 to TRBJ2-1; 15 bases fit TRBD2. The germline V gene encodes CDR1 SGHTA and CDR2 FQGNSA. V lost 1 base and J lost 13; bases outside the gene matches: 8. The CDR3 consists of 16 residues. The DNA of the CDR3 is TGTGCCAGCAGCTTAGGTGCGGGACTAGCGGGAGGTCGTCAGTTCTTC. Its protein is CASSLGAGLAGGRQFF.

The chain couples TRBV18 to TRBJ2-2; weak D call: TRBD1 (6 bases). CDR1 KGHSH and CDR2 LQKENI come from the germline V gene. Trimming pared 2 bases from V and 9 bases from J, leaving 13 bases between. The CDR3 contains 14 residues. This CDR3 reads CASSPVDRSRELFF. The CDR3 DNA is TGTGCCAGCTCACCAGTCGACAGGTCGAGGGAGCTGTTTTTT. The full variable domain, in which reference TRBV18 and TRBJ2-2 provide the parts outside the CDR3, is NAGVMQNPRHLVRRRGQEARLRCSPMKGHSHVYWYRQLPEEGLKFMVYLQKENIIDESGMPKERFSAEFPKEGPSILRIQQVVRGDSAAYFCASSPVDRSRELFFGEGSRLTVL.

V usage is TRBV19 and J usage is TRBJ2-2; maybe TRBD1 (6 bases). The germline V and J ends were trimmed by 5 bases and 4 bases, with 17 bases remaining between them. The CDR3 contains 16 residues. CDR1 and CDR2 (germline): LNHDA, SQIVND (reference sequence). The CDR3 DNA is TGTGCCAGTAGTCAACCGCGGCCCAGGGGCACCGGGGAGCTGTTTTTT. It translates to CASSQPRPRGTGELFF. The whole variable domain, filled in from reference TRBV19 and TRBJ2-2, reads DGGITQSPKYLFRKEGQNVTLSCEQNLNHDAMYWYRQDPGQGLRLIYYSQIVNDFQKGDIAEGYSVSREKKESFPLTVTSAQKNPTAFYLCASSQPRPRGTGELFFGEGSRLTVL.

The V and J genes are TRBV10-2 and TRBJ1-6; 8 positions match TRBD1. Germline V gene lookup returns CDR1 WSHSY and CDR2 SAAADI. CDR3 length: 14 residues. J lost 9 bases, V lost 8 bases, and 9 bases had no gene match. The CDR3 loop is CASRIQGGGSPLHF. The DNA of the CDR3 is TGCGCCAGCCGAATACAGGGGGGAGGTTCACCCCTCCACTTT.

The genes are TRBV19 and TRBJ1-1; no clear D. This CDR3 spans 11 amino acids. Trimming took off 10 bases at V and 8 bases at J, with 14 bases between the two ends. Per germline, CDR1 LNHDA and CDR2 SQIVND (reference sequence). The CDR3 DNA sequence: TGTGCCACCCAAATCGAGGAGGAAGCTTTCTTT. As protein: CATQIEEEAFF.

The J gene is TRBJ2-3, the V gene TRBV10-3; 7 bases agree with TRBD1. The CDR3 is made up of 14 amino acids. The junction had 3 bases not matched to a gene; V was cut back by 3 bases and J by 3 bases. Germline-derived CDR1 and CDR2 are ENHRY and SYGVKD. The CDR3 sequence is CAISDRQGTDTQYF. CDR3 DNA sequence: TGTGCCATCAGTGATCGACAGGGAACAGATACGCAGTATTTT.

This chain links TRBV18 with TRBJ1-4; tentative D call: TRBD1 (5 bases). Between the trimmed V and J ends, which lost 5 bases and 5 bases, there was a span of 15 bases. This CDR3 is 15 amino acids long. Looked up from germline, CDR1 is KGHSH and CDR2 is LQKENI. In DNA form, the CDR3 reads TGTGCCAGCTCATTGGGACTCCGGGAGAATGAAAAACTGTTTTTT. Protein sequence: CASSLGLRENEKLFF.

J is TRBJ2-1 and V is TRBV5-1; D is undetermined. CDR3 size: 14 residues. Germline values: CDR1 SGHRS, CDR2 YFSETQ. V lost 1 base to trimming and J lost 7 bases, with 12 bases between them. In DNA form, the CDR3 reads TGCGCCAGCAGCTTGTTGGTGGGAACAAATGAGCAGTTCTTC. It codes for CASSLLVGTNEQFF.

V is TRBV7-8 and J is TRBJ1-3; a possible D gene is TRBD1 (5 bases). Germline V gene lookup returns CDR1 SGHVS and CDR2 FQNEAQ. Trimming stripped 3 bases from V and 4 bases from J, with 13 bases between. This CDR3 has 15 residues. CDR3 nucleotide sequence: TGTGCCAGCAGCTTCGACAGAGTCGGGGGAAACACCATATATTTT. This encodes CASSFDRVGGNTIYF.

The chain employs TRBV19 and TRBJ1-2; 10 bases match TRBD1. The V gene end was trimmed by 5 bases and the J gene end by 4 bases; junction bases not matched to a gene: 7. CDR3 length equals 15 residues. CDR1 and CDR2 (germline): LNHDA, SQIVND (reference sequence). CDR3 region: CASSPGQGLVYGYTF. CDR3 coding DNA: TGTGCCAGTAGTCCGGGACAGGGGTTGGTCTATGGCTACACCTTC.

This clone was recorded only once. The chain employs TRBV25-1 and TRBJ1-1, with D possibly TRBD1 on 6 matching bases. This CDR3 has 17 residues. Germline V gives CDR1 MGHDK, CDR2 SYGVNS. V gave up 2 bases and J gave up 5 bases, with 21 bases separating them. This CDR3 is CASSESRGLFGWTEAFF. CDR3 bases: TGTGCCAGCAGTGAAAGCAGGGGACTCTTCGGTTGGACTGAAGCTTTCTTT.

The V gene is TRBV10-1, the J gene TRBJ2-7, with TRBD1 as a possible D gene (6 bases). CDR1 and CDR2 from the germline V gene are WNHNN and SYGVQD (reference sequence). The CDR3 totals 14 residues. The germline V and J ends were trimmed by 5 bases and 6 bases, with 17 bases remaining between them. The DNA for the CDR3 is TGCGCCAGCAGTTCTGGGACACTCTTGGGCGAGCAGTACTTC. It translates to CASSSGTLLGEQYF.

The chain couples TRBV5-1 to TRBJ2-2, with D tentatively TRBD1 (5 bases). CDR3 length equals 16 residues. Germline V CDR1 and CDR2: SGHRS, YFSETQ. Trimming removed 3 bases from V and 6 bases from J, with 18 bases in between. As DNA, the CDR3 is TGCGCCAGCAGCTGGGGCCGGGCAGTGAAGTCCGGGGAGCTGTTTTTT. This gives the protein CASSWGRAVKSGELFF. Looking up the rest from reference TRBV5-1 and TRBJ2-2 gives the full variable domain: KAGVTQTPRYLIKTRGQQVTLSCSPISGHRSVSWYQQTPGQGLQFLFEYFSETQRNKGNFPGRFSGRQFSNSRSEMNVSTLELGDSALYLCASSWGRAVKSGELFFGEGSRLTVL.

This rearrangement joins TRBV12-5 to TRBJ2-5; D gene unclear. Germline V lookup: CDR1 LGHNT, CDR2 FRNRAP. V lost 10 bases to trimming and J lost 3 bases, with 9 bases between them. This CDR3 is built from 11 residues. DNA of the CDR3: TGTGCTACGGCCGAGGAAGAGACCCAGTACTTC. It translates to CATAEEETQYF. The variable domain in full, completed from reference TRBV12-5 and TRBJ2-5, reads DARVTQTPRHKVTEMGQEVTMRCQPILGHNTVFWYRQTMMQGLELLAYFRNRAPLDDSGMPKDRFSAEMPDATLATLKIQPSEPRDSAVYFCATAEEETQYFGPGTRLLVL.

J is TRBJ2-7 and V is TRBV5-1; 9 bases fit TRBD2. J lost 2 bases, V lost 2 bases, and 8 bases had no gene match. This CDR3 has 16 amino acids. Germline assignment: CDR1 SGHRS and CDR2 YFSETQ. CDR3 nucleotide sequence: TGCGCCAGCAGCTTAAGCGCTAGCGGGAACACCTACGAGCAGTACTTC. This encodes CASSLSASGNTYEQYF.

The gene calls are TRBV7-3 and TRBJ2-1; TRBD2 matches 13 bases. Looked up from germline, CDR1 is SGHTA and CDR2 is FQGTGA. V was clipped by 4 bases and J by 5 bases; unmatched bases: 2. This CDR3 has 15 residues. The CDR3 bases are TGTGCCAGCAGCTCGGGACTAGCGGGGAACAATGAGCAGTTCTTC. Translation gives CASSSGLAGNNEQFF.

The J gene is TRBJ1-2, the V gene TRBV30, with a weak D call TRBD1 (6 bases). This CDR3 is 14 amino acids long. From germline, CDR1 is GTSNPN and CDR2 SVGIG (reference sequence). V dropped 0 bases and J dropped 7 bases, with 15 bases sitting between them. The DNA of the CDR3 is TGTGCCTGGAGTGTACCCGGACAGAACCCTGGCTACACCTTC. Its translation is CAWSVPGQNPGYTF.

The rearrangement links TRBV7-9 to TRBJ2-1; no clear D gene. Germline-derived CDR1 and CDR2 are SEHNR and FQNEAQ (reference sequence). The V end was cut by 7 bases, the J end by 1 base, with 14 bases between. This CDR3 region has 15 residues. The CDR3 loop is CASIPGLSSYNEQFF. CDR3 DNA sequence: TGTGCCAGCATCCCAGGTCTTTCTTCCTACAATGAGCAGTTCTTC.

The chain employs TRBV29-1 and TRBJ1-1; D remains unclear. CDR3 length: 13 residues. Per germline, CDR1 SQVTM and CDR2 ANQGSEA. V was cut by 1 base and J by 11 bases, with 17 bases left in between. Here the CDR3 reads CSVEGSPEVRAFF. In DNA, the CDR3 is TGCAGCGTTGAAGGCTCGCCGGAGGTTAGGGCTTTCTTT.

This clone was counted between two and nine times. The chain couples TRBV11-2 to TRBJ2-7; 9 nucleotides match TRBD1. Germline assignment: CDR1 SGHAT and CDR2 FQNNGV. V was pared by 5 bases and J by 4 bases, with 3 bases of the junction left unmatched. This CDR3 is 13 amino acids long. The CDR3 nucleotides read TGTGCCAGCAGCCGAGGACAGGGGTACGAGCAGTACTTC. This translates into CASSRGQGYEQYF.